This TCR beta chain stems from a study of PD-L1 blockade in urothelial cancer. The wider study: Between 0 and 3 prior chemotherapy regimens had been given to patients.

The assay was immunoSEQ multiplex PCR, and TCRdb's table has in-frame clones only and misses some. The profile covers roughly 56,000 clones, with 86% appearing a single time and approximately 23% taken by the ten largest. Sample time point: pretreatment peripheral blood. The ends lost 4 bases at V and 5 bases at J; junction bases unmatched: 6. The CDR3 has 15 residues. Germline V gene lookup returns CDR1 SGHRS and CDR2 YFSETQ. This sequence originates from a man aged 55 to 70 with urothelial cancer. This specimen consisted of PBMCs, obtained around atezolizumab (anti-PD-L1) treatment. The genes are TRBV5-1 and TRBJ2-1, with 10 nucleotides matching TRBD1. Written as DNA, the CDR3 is TGCGCCAGCAGCGGCGGGACAGGGGTTAACAATGAGCAGTTCTTC. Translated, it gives CASSGGTGVNNEQFF.